This T cell receptor beta chain was documented in a study of radiation and T cells in renal cell carcinoma. Overall study: Nephrectomy followed 15 Gy stereotactic body radiation by 4 weeks.

Time point noted: blood 2 weeks post-SBRT. Described treatment: 15 Gy SBRT to primary tumor, nephrectomy 4 weeks later. The patient's renal cell carcinoma had clear cell pathology. Clones were read by immunoSEQ multiplex PCR, and TCRdb kept only the in-frame ones, dropping some. The sample yields 150,000 or so clones, roughly 86% seen once. As regards this clone: Its antigen is currently unknown.

The study, taken as a whole, reports: Without pretreatment biopsies, baseline tumor clonotype presence was undetermined.

This CDR3 contains 15 residues. Germline CDR1 and CDR2: MNHEY and SMNVEV (reference sequence). Unmatched junction bases numbered 6, after V lost 5 bases and J lost 6 bases. This specimen consisted of blood, obtained from a patient whose treatment included radiotherapy and nephrectomy. The receptor comes from a woman aged 45 to 65 with renal cell carcinoma. This rearrangement joins TRBV27 to TRBJ1-3; the match to TRBD1 covers 11 bases. Written as DNA, the CDR3 is TGTGCCAGCAGTCGCGGACAGGGGGCTGTAAACACCATATATTTT. Protein product: CASSRGQGAVNTIYF.